A selection of T cell receptor beta chains follows, all from one sample in a study of blood T cell repertoires in COVID-19. Data came from immunoSEQ multiplex PCR; TCRdb stores just in-frame clones and leaves some out. Altogether 210,000 or so clones are present, around four fifths being singletons, with the ten largest covering 15% to 20%. Sequencing used peripheral blood. Every receptor here comes from a woman aged 80 or over with active or convalescent COVID-19. The CDR3 runs from the conserved cysteine through the conserved F or W. The D gene is left open where the match is weak. Not every row has a clone size; where given, it reads once, few, many or a size class.

d_call | j_call | clone_size | v_call | cdr3_aa | cdr3_nt
TRBD1 | TRBJ2-7 | . | TRBV6-5 | CASSLAGTGGYEQYF | TGTGCCAGCAGCCTCGCCGGGACAGGGGGCTACGAGCAGTACTTC
TRBD1 | TRBJ2-7 | few | TRBV6-2/TRBV6-3 | CASSPRQGRYSYEQYF | TGTGCCAGCAGCCCCCGACAGGGGCGATACTCCTACGAGCAGTACTTC
TRBD2 | TRBJ2-5 | . | TRBV6-5 | CASNRREGRETQYF | TGTGCCAGCAATAGGCGGGAGGGAAGGGAGACCCAGTACTTC
. | TRBJ2-5 | . | TRBV29-1 | CSIRTGETQYF | TGCAGCATCCGGACTGGAGAGACCCAGTACTTC
. | TRBJ1-2 | . | TRBV7-2 | CASSGWDYHRYGYTF | TGTGCCAGCAGCGGGTGGGACTATCACCGCTATGGCTACACCTTC
. | TRBJ2-1 | . | TRBV5-1 | CASSLSLPDNEQFF | TGCGCCAGCAGCTTGTCTCTCCCTGACAATGAGCAGTTCTTC
TRBD2 | TRBJ2-7 | . | TRBV2 | CASTGGTSYEQYF | TGTGCCAGCACGGGGGGTACCTCCTACGAGCAGTACTTC
TRBD1 | TRBJ1-1 | . | TRBV6-5 | CASSTQGAGTEAFF | TGTGCCAGCAGTACCCAGGGGGCGGGGACTGAAGCTTTCTTT
. | TRBJ2-3 | . | TRBV15 | CATSRDGEYTDTQYF | TGTGCCACCAGCAGAGATGGGGAGTACACAGATACGCAGTATTTT
. | TRBJ2-2 | . | TRBV5-1 | CASSLIQMNTGELFF | TGCGCCAGCAGCTTGATACAGATGAACACCGGGGAGCTGTTTTTT
TRBD2 | TRBJ2-3 | . | TRBV6-5 | CAGRMTSGGSDTQYF | TGTGCCGGGAGAATGACTAGCGGGGGATCAGATACGCAGTATTTT
. | TRBJ2-6 | . | TRBV4-2 | CASSQDNTRVANVLTF | TGTGCCAGCAGCCAAGACAACACTAGGGTGGCCAACGTCCTGACTTTC
TRBD2 | TRBJ2-1 | . | TRBV4-3 | CASSTSGSSYNEQFF | TGCGCCAGCAGCACAAGCGGGAGCTCCTACAATGAGCAGTTCTTC
TRBD1 | TRBJ1-1 | . | TRBV5-1 | CASSLQGQGGNTEAFF | TGCGCCAGCAGCTTACAGGGGCAAGGGGGGAACACTGAAGCTTTCTTT
. | TRBJ2-1 | . | TRBV5-1 | CASSSQGINEQFF | TGCGCCAGCAGTTCCCAGGGGATCAATGAGCAGTTCTTC
. | TRBJ1-5 | . | TRBV12-3/TRBV12-4 | CASRLGQNQPQHF | TGTGCCAGCAGACTCGGACAGAATCAGCCCCAGCATTTT
. | TRBJ2-7 | . | TRBV7-8 | CASSLAAGGNYEQYF | TGTGCCAGCAGCTTAGCGGCAGGAGGAAACTACGAGCAGTACTTC
. | TRBJ1-2 | . | TRBV19 | CASSGGRGRGYTF | TGTGCCAGTAGCGGGGGTCGCGGACGTGGCTACACCTTC
. | TRBJ2-1 | . | TRBV7-3 | CASSSTSYEQFF | TGTGCCAGCAGCTCTACTAGCTATGAGCAGTTCTTC
. | TRBJ2-7 | . | TRBV18 | CASSPLKSTDEQYF | TGTGCCAGCTCACCCCTGAAGTCGACAGACGAGCAGTACTTC
TRBD2 | TRBJ2-3 | . | TRBV5-1 | CASSLGLAGSTDTQYF | TGCGCCAGCAGCCTGGGACTAGCGGGGAGCACAGATACGCAGTATTTT
. | TRBJ1-1 | . | TRBV7-9 | CASSSRVEAFF | TGTGCCAGCAGCTCCAGGGTGGAAGCTTTCTTT
TRBD1 | TRBJ1-1 | . | TRBV28 | CASSLTGTGNSEAFF | TGTGCCAGCAGTTTGACCGGGACAGGGAACTCTGAAGCTTTCTTT
. | TRBJ1-1 | . | TRBV11-2 | CASSPRGNTEAFF | TGTGCCAGCAGCCCCCGGGGGAACACTGAAGCTTTCTTT
. | TRBJ1-5 | . | TRBV6-5 | CASGGTQPQHF | TGTGCCAGCGGAGGGACGCAGCCCCAGCATTTT
TRBD1 | TRBJ1-6 | . | TRBV9 | CASSPRQGSNSPLHF | TGTGCCAGCAGCCCAAGACAGGGTTCCAATTCACCCCTCCACTTT
. | TRBJ1-5 | . | TRBV28 | CASNRDNTQPQHF | TGTGCCAGCAACCGGGACAACACGCAGCCCCAGCATTTT
TRBD1 | TRBJ1-2 | . | TRBV6-2/TRBV6-3 | CASSKRQGSYGYTF | TGTGCCAGCAGTAAGCGACAGGGGTCATATGGCTACACCTTC
TRBD2 | TRBJ2-3 | . | TRBV27 | CASSFGGITDTQYF | TGTGCCAGCAGTTTCGGGGGGATCACAGATACGCAGTATTTT
. | TRBJ1-5 | . | TRBV18 | CASSPEHSNQPQHF | TGTGCCAGCTCACCAGAACATAGCAATCAGCCCCAGCATTTT
TRBD1 | TRBJ2-1 | . | TRBV25-1 | CASSDDRGTNEQFF | TGTGCCAGCAGTGACGACAGGGGGACGAATGAGCAGTTCTTC
. | TRBJ1-2 | . | TRBV5-1 | CASHAGGFVDGYTF | TGCGCCAGCCATGCCGGGGGGTTTGTGGATGGCTACACCTTC
. | TRBJ2-1 | . | TRBV3-1/TRBV3-2 | CASSQLPGTLTYNEQFF | TGTGCCAGCAGCCAATTACCCGGGACACTCACCTACAATGAGCAGTTCTTC
. | TRBJ2-2 | . | TRBV3-1/TRBV3-2 | CASSQEKGPAWGRRLFGELFF | TGTGCCAGCAGCCAGGAGAAAGGACCCGCCTGGGGTAGGAGGCTGTTCGGGGAGCTGTTTTTT
TRBD1 | TRBJ2-5 | . | TRBV25-1 | CASSESQPGQGSETQYF | TGTGCCAGCAGTGAATCTCAACCGGGACAGGGATCGGAGACCCAGTACTTC
. | TRBJ2-7 | . | TRBV6-1 | CASSEAGTRREQYF | TGTGCCAGCAGTGAAGCTGGGACAAGGCGAGAGCAGTACTTC
. | TRBJ2-1 | . | TRBV11-1 | CASSSPLGGSYNEQFF | TGTGCCAGCAGCTCCCCCCTTGGAGGGTCCTACAATGAGCAGTTCTTC
. | TRBJ1-2 | . | TRBV7-6 | CASSYRDSNGYTF | TGTGCCAGCAGCTACCGGGACTCTAATGGCTACACCTTC
. | TRBJ1-2 | few | TRBV6-2/TRBV6-3 | CASSLPLHRQAANYGYTF | TGTGCCAGCAGCCTACCTCTTCACCGACAGGCCGCTAACTATGGCTACACCTTC
. | TRBJ1-1 | once | TRBV29-1 | CSGGRTANTEAFF | TGCAGCGGGGGCCGGACAGCCAACACTGAAGCTTTCTTT
TRBD1 | TRBJ1-5 | . | TRBV28 | CASRTYATGQGGGGNQPQHF | TGTGCCAGCAGAACATACGCCACTGGACAGGGAGGAGGAGGCAATCAGCCCCAGCATTTT
. | TRBJ1-5 | . | TRBV19 | CASSMWQGLSNQPQHF | TGTGCCAGTAGTATGTGGCAGGGACTTAGCAATCAGCCCCAGCATTTT
. | TRBJ1-2 | . | TRBV12-3/TRBV12-4 | CASSLGQVGYTF | TGTGCCAGCAGTCTAGGGCAGGTTGGCTACACCTTC
. | TRBJ1-5 | . | TRBV6-5 | CASSYSGIGSGQPQHF | TGTGCCAGCAGTTACTCCGGGATAGGCTCAGGTCAGCCCCAGCATTTT
. | TRBJ2-3 | . | TRBV5-1 | CASSLDSSTDTQYF | TGCGCCAGCAGCTTGGACAGCAGCACAGATACGCAGTATTTT
TRBD2 | TRBJ2-2 | once | TRBV19 | CASSPGLRNTGELFF | TGTGCCAGTAGTCCGGGACTACGCAACACCGGGGAGCTGTTTTTT
TRBD1 | TRBJ1-2 | . | TRBV27 | CASSSRGRGHYGYTF | TGTGCCAGCAGTTCCCGGGGCAGGGGGCACTATGGCTACACCTTC
TRBD2 | TRBJ2-3 | . | TRBV29-1 | CSVHGLAGADFTQYF | TGCAGCGTCCATGGACTAGCGGGGGCCGATTTTACGCAGTATTTT
. | TRBJ1-3 | . | TRBV15 | CATSRDIRGSGNTIYF | TGTGCCACCAGCAGAGATATCAGGGGTTCTGGAAACACCATATATTTT
. | TRBJ2-7 | . | TRBV18 | CASSPGQGDEQYF | TGTGCCAGCTCACCGGGACAAGGCGACGAGCAGTACTTC
. | TRBJ2-2 | . | TRBV14 | CASSQDRVLRELFF | TGTGCCAGCAGCCAAGACAGGGTACTGAGGGAGCTGTTTTTT
TRBD2 | TRBJ2-2 | once | TRBV18 | CASSPWAGANTGELFF | TGTGCCAGCTCACCATGGGCGGGAGCGAACACCGGGGAGCTGTTTTTT
. | TRBJ2-1 | . | TRBV10-1 | CASSAPREVAYNEQFF | TGCGCCAGCAGTGCCCCGCGTGAAGTTGCTTACAATGAGCAGTTCTTC